This entry lists 32 T cell receptor beta chains sequenced from one sample in a study of blood T cell repertoires in COVID-19. Produced via immunoSEQ multiplex PCR; TCRdb's table is partial and in-frame only. Found here are roughly 69,000 clones, roughly 76% of them singletons; the top ten hold 4% to 5.5%. The source material was peripheral blood. The receptor set was obtained from a human donor in a cohort sampled during active COVID-19.

The chain joins TRBV2 to TRBJ2-3, with 7 bases identical to TRBD2. The germline V gene encodes CDR1 SNHLY and CDR2 FYNNEI. V lost 6 bases to trimming and J lost 0 bases; unmatched junction nucleotides: 12. The CDR3 has 17 amino acids. As DNA, the CDR3 is TGTGCCAGCAGAGCCCGTTCGGGCGGGGGTAGCACAGATACGCAGTATTTT. Translating gives CASRARSGGGSTDTQYF.

The chain carries TRBV9 and TRBJ2-5; D is unclear. The CDR3 length is 12 residues. Germline V CDR1 and CDR2: SGDLS, YYNGEE. The V and J ends lost 3 bases and 7 bases respectively, with 10 bases between them. For the CDR3, the DNA is TGTGCCAGCAGCGGACCCGAGGTGACCCAGTACTTC. Translated: CASSGPEVTQYF. Based on the CDR3 plus reference TRBV9 and TRBJ2-5, the full variable domain is DSGVTQTPKHLITATGQRVTLRCSPRSGDLSVYWYQQSLDQGLQFLIQYYNGEERAKGNILERFSAQQFPDLHSELNLSSLELGDSALYFCASSGPEVTQYFGPGTRLLVL.

The V gene is TRBV14, the J gene TRBJ2-2; 11 positions match TRBD2. Germline V gene data show CDR1 as SGHDN and CDR2 as FVKESK. This CDR3 comprises 16 residues. The V gene end was trimmed by 4 bases and the J gene end by 5 bases; junction bases not matched to a gene: 6. CDR3 sequence (DNA): TGTGCCAGCAGCCCCCTAACTAGCGGGGGTACCGGGGAGCTGTTTTTT. Protein sequence: CASSPLTSGGTGELFF.

This chain uses TRBV6-1 with TRBJ2-1, with 12 bases that match TRBD1. The V gene's germline CDR1 is MNHNS and CDR2 SASEGT. V shed 3 bases, J shed 10 bases, and the junction held 1 base outside the gene matches. The CDR3 extends over 13 amino acids. The CDR3 spells CASSEGTGGEQFF. In DNA, the CDR3 is TGTGCCAGCAGTGAGGGGACAGGGGGCGAGCAGTTCTTC.

J is TRBJ1-1 and V is TRBV6-5; weak D call: TRBD1 (6 bases). V gave up 4 bases and J gave up 1 base, with 10 bases separating them. This CDR3 comprises 14 residues. CDR1 is MNHEY and CDR2 is SVGAGI in the germline V gene. The CDR3 loop is CASSSGQPNTEAFF. The CDR3 nucleotides read TGTGCCAGCAGTTCAGGACAGCCGAACACTGAAGCTTTCTTT.

The chain couples TRBV5-6 to TRBJ2-7; 10 bases are a match to TRBD1. CDR1 is SGHDT, CDR2 YYEEEE, per germline. The CDR3 contains 15 residues. V lost 0 bases, J lost 3 bases, and 3 bases stayed unmatched. The chain's CDR3 is CASSLGQGALYEQYF. The CDR3 DNA follows: TGTGCCAGCAGCTTGGGACAGGGGGCGCTCTACGAGCAGTACTTC.

The gene calls are TRBV3-1 (or the pseudogene TRBV3-2) and TRBJ1-3; D uncertain. The CDR3 has 14 amino acids. Germline V lookup: CDR1 LGHDT, CDR2 YNNKEL (reference sequence). The V and J ends lost 4 bases and 1 base respectively, with 8 bases between them. The CDR3 region has the DNA TGTGCCAGCAGCCGCGGAGGTTCTGGAAACACCATATATTTT. It specifies CASSRGGSGNTIYF.

The gene calls are TRBV4-2 and TRBJ1-1, with TRBD1 identical over 7 bases. The germline V gene encodes CDR1 LGHNA and CDR2 YNFKEQ. This CDR3 spans 14 amino acids. Unmatched junction bases numbered 3, after V lost 1 base and J lost 4 bases. The CDR3 DNA reads TGTGCCAGCAGCCAAGTCGCAGGGGGCACTGAAGCTTTCTTT. It codes for CASSQVAGGTEAFF.

This chain connects TRBV27 to TRBJ1-6; 10 bases are a match to TRBD1. Germline trimming cut 5 bases from V and 9 bases from J; bases unmatched to any gene: 7. The CDR3 is 15 amino acids. Germline CDR1 is MNHEY and CDR2 is SMNVEV (reference sequence). This CDR3 reads CASSPGTGVGSPLHF. CDR3 DNA sequence: TGTGCCAGCAGTCCGGGGACAGGGGTGGGTTCACCCCTCCACTTT.

The rearrangement links TRBV24-1 to TRBJ2-3; 11 bases are a match to TRBD2. CDR1 and CDR2 from the germline V gene are KGHDR and SFDVKD. Germline trimming cut 3 bases from V and 4 bases from J; bases unmatched to any gene: 2. The CDR3 consists of 15 residues. This chain's CDR3 is CATSDASGGPDTQYF. CDR3 in DNA: TGTGCCACCAGTGATGCTAGCGGGGGGCCAGATACGCAGTATTTT.

V gene TRBV4-2 combines with J gene TRBJ2-1; weak D call: TRBD2 (6 bases). The germline CDR1 and CDR2 sequences are LGHNA and YNFKEQ. V lost 4 bases, J lost 6 bases, and 10 bases lay in between. The CDR3 is made up of 13 amino acids. In DNA form, the CDR3 reads TGTGCCAGCAGCCCGGGACTCGGCAATGAGCAGTTCTTC. It is translated as CASSPGLGNEQFF.

This chain joins TRBV7-2 and TRBJ2-5, with 9 bases identical to TRBD1. Trimming at V came to 5 bases and at J to 3 bases, leaving 4 bases not matched to a gene. The CDR3 runs to 14 residues. CDR1 is SGHTA, CDR2 FQGNSA, per germline. DNA of the CDR3: TGTGCCAGCAGCCGGGACAGGGCCGAAGAGACCCAGTACTTC. Protein product: CASSRDRAEETQYF.

The CDR3 spells CAWNLPTGYNSPLHF. CDR3 nucleotides: TGTGCCTGGAATTTACCGACAGGGTATAATTCACCCCTCCACTTT. The chain couples TRBV30 to TRBJ1-6; 7 bases line up with TRBD1. Trimming took 4 bases from V and 4 from J; bases not matched to a gene: 7. CDR1 is GTSNPN and CDR2 is SVGIG in the germline V gene (reference sequence). CDR3 length equals 15 residues.

In this sample, this clone turned up a few times. The chain employs TRBV7-3 and TRBJ1-1; unclear D gene. This CDR3 contains 13 residues. Trimming removed 0 bases from V and 2 bases from J, with 4 bases in between. The germline V gene encodes CDR1 SGHTA and CDR2 FQGTGA. CDR3 residues: CASSLTANTEAFF. As DNA, the CDR3 is TGTGCCAGCAGCTTAACGGCAAACACTGAAGCTTTCTTT.

The sample holds a few counts of this clone. This sequence joins TRBV30 and TRBJ2-3; D is uncertain. Looked up from germline, CDR1 is GTSNPN and CDR2 is SVGIG (reference sequence). V was clipped by 0 bases and J by 10 bases, with 20 bases between them. The CDR3 spans 15 residues. CDR3 sequence reads: CAWSVGQQVTSSQYF. CDR3 DNA: TGTGCCTGGAGTGTTGGGCAGCAGGTGACAAGTTCGCAGTATTTT.

This chain connects TRBV9 to TRBJ2-7, with 7 positions matching TRBD1. The V gene end was trimmed by 4 bases and the J gene end by 4 bases; junction bases not matched to a gene: 8. The CDR3 length is 14 residues. CDR1 is SGDLS, CDR2 YYNGEE, per germline. The CDR3 sequence: CASSRQGSIYEQYF. The CDR3 coding sequence is TGTGCCAGCAGCCGACAGGGATCCATATACGAGCAGTACTTC.

The chain carries TRBV5-1 and TRBJ2-7; 9 positions agree with TRBD1. CDR1 is SGHRS, CDR2 YFSETQ, per germline. The CDR3 contains 15 residues. J gave up 5 bases and V 2 bases, and 8 bases lay outside the gene matches. The CDR3 spells CASSFGTGRINEQYF. CDR3 nucleotide sequence: TGCGCCAGCAGCTTCGGGACAGGGCGTATCAACGAGCAGTACTTC.

V usage is TRBV6-5 and J usage is TRBJ1-4, with D possibly TRBD1 on 5 matching bases. This CDR3 spans 15 amino acids. V was trimmed by 0 bases and J by 5 bases, leaving 10 bases between them. Germline V gene data show CDR1 as MNHEY and CDR2 as SVGAGI. Here the CDR3 reads CASSYSWQGNEKLFF. The CDR3 coding sequence is TGTGCCAGCAGTTACTCTTGGCAGGGCAATGAAAAACTGTTTTTT.

The V call is TRBV13, the J call TRBJ2-7; 8 bases line up with TRBD1. The CDR3 is 16 amino acids. Germline CDR1 PRHDT, CDR2 FYEKMQ (reference sequence). Trimming cost V 5 bases and J 5 bases; bases outside gene matches: 14. This CDR3 reads CASSPGGRGIWDEQYF. The DNA of the CDR3 is TGTGCCAGCAGCCCAGGGGGCCGGGGAATCTGGGACGAGCAGTACTTC.

The chain couples TRBV4-1 to TRBJ2-1; D ambiguous. Trimming left V 1 base short and J 4 bases short, with 14 bases between. Germline assignment: CDR1 MGHRA and CDR2 YSYEKL. The CDR3 sequence is 16 residues long. This CDR3 is CASSQVNLVSYNEQFF. The CDR3 DNA follows: TGCGCCAGCAGCCAAGTTAATCTGGTCAGTTACAATGAGCAGTTCTTC.

V gene TRBV5-1 combines with J gene TRBJ2-3; 7 bases fit TRBD1. There are 13 residues in the CDR3. The germline gives CDR1 SGHRS, CDR2 YFSETQ. Trimming at V came to 4 bases and at J to 4 bases, leaving 3 bases not matched to a gene. The CDR3 sequence: CASSKTGPDTQYF. CDR3 coding DNA: TGCGCCAGCAGCAAGACAGGGCCAGATACGCAGTATTTT.

The chain uses TRBV4-3 and TRBJ1-2; D is perhaps TRBD1 (5 bases). This CDR3 has 15 amino acids. From germline, CDR1 is LGHNA and CDR2 YSLEER. V was trimmed by 0 bases and J by 3 bases, leaving 11 bases between them. The CDR3 is CASSQDVRADYGYTF. CDR3 bases: TGCGCCAGCAGCCAAGATGTCAGGGCAGACTATGGCTACACCTTC.

This sequence joins TRBV11-1 and TRBJ1-1; the D is unclear. There are 15 residues in the CDR3. V was shortened by 0 bases and J by 0 bases, with 8 bases between the two germline ends. Germline assignment: CDR1 SGHAT and CDR2 FQDESV (reference sequence). Here the CDR3 DNA reads TGTGCCAGCAGCTTAGCGGGGAGGGTGAACACTGAAGCTTTCTTT. Encoded protein: CASSLAGRVNTEAFF.

This chain connects TRBV6-2 or TRBV6-3 to TRBJ1-1, with D unresolved. Between the trimmed V and J ends, which lost 6 bases and 2 bases, there was a span of 13 bases. Germline lookup yields CDR1 MNHEY and CDR2 SVGEGT. The CDR3 length is 14 residues. CDR3 protein: CASRPAGSNTEAFF. The DNA of the CDR3 is TGTGCCAGCAGGCCTGCCGGGAGCAACACTGAAGCTTTCTTT.

This clone showed up just once. The chain combines TRBV6-5 with TRBJ1-3; perhaps TRBD1 as D (6 bases). The V gene lost 9 bases and the J gene lost 3 bases, with 9 bases spanning the gap. This CDR3 contains 12 residues. The V gene's germline CDR1 is MNHEY and CDR2 SVGAGI. The CDR3 is CASTQGGNTIYF. CDR3 DNA sequence: TGTGCCAGTACACAGGGTGGAAACACCATATATTTT.

The chain employs TRBV3-1 (or the pseudogene TRBV3-2) and TRBJ2-7; 12 bases map to TRBD2. V lost 3 bases, J lost 2 bases, and 8 bases stayed unmatched. The CDR3 is 17 amino acids. CDR1 is LGHDT and CDR2 is YNNKEL in the germline V gene (reference sequence). The CDR3 loop is CASSHGAASGGAYEQYF. The CDR3 DNA sequence: TGTGCCAGCAGCCATGGGGCGGCTAGCGGGGGGGCCTACGAGCAGTACTTC.

The chain combines TRBV13 with TRBJ1-1, with D hard to call. This CDR3 is built from 15 residues. The germline CDR1 and CDR2 sequences are PRHDT and FYEKMQ (reference sequence). V lost 1 base and J 0 bases, leaving 9 bases between the germline ends. As DNA, the CDR3 is TGTGCCAGCAGCTTAGCGAGGACTTTGAACACTGAAGCTTTCTTT. This codes for CASSLARTLNTEAFF.

The chain has TRBV30 and TRBJ1-2, with D possibly matching TRBD1 (5 bases). CDR3 length equals 16 residues. The V gene lost 3 bases and the J gene lost 0 bases, with 17 bases spanning the gap. In germline, CDR1 is GTSNPN, CDR2 SVGIG (reference sequence). The CDR3 DNA sequence: TGTGCCTGGAGCCCCGACAGCGAACCAGCTAACTATGGCTACACCTTC. This translates into CAWSPDSEPANYGYTF.

The rearrangement uses TRBV18 and TRBJ2-1; 8 bases are a match to TRBD1. The trim removed 4 bases at V and 9 bases at J, leaving 8 bases unmatched. Germline-derived CDR1 and CDR2 are KGHSH and LQKENI. This CDR3 region has 14 residues. CDR3 DNA: TGTGCCAGCTCACTCCGGGACAGGTTGCCTGAGCAGTTCTTC. Translation: CASSLRDRLPEQFF.

This chain connects TRBV11-2 to TRBJ1-5; D is uncertain. The germline V and J ends were trimmed by 0 bases and 2 bases, with 8 bases remaining between them. The CDR3 sequence is 15 residues long. Germline V lookup: CDR1 SGHAT, CDR2 FQNNGV. This chain's CDR3 is CASSLDYGGNQPQHF. The CDR3 DNA follows: TGTGCCAGCAGCTTAGATTACGGGGGCAATCAGCCCCAGCATTTT.

This clone occurred once. The chain recombines TRBV5-1 with TRBJ2-7; 7 bases agree with TRBD1. The germline V gene encodes CDR1 SGHRS and CDR2 YFSETQ. This CDR3 contains 13 residues. The junction had 4 bases not matched to a gene; V was cut back by 2 bases and J by 5 bases. CDR3 region: CASSLGTADEQYF. The DNA of the CDR3 is TGCGCCAGCAGCTTAGGGACAGCAGACGAGCAGTACTTC.

The CDR3 loop is CASSLKTSLEAFF. In DNA, the CDR3 is TGTGCCAGCAGCTTAAAGACAAGCCTTGAAGCTTTCTTT. The J gene is TRBJ1-1, the V gene TRBV7-8; no firm D call. This CDR3 has 13 amino acids. Germline V gives CDR1 SGHVS, CDR2 FQNEAQ. The V end was cut by 2 bases, the J end by 7 bases, with 11 bases between.